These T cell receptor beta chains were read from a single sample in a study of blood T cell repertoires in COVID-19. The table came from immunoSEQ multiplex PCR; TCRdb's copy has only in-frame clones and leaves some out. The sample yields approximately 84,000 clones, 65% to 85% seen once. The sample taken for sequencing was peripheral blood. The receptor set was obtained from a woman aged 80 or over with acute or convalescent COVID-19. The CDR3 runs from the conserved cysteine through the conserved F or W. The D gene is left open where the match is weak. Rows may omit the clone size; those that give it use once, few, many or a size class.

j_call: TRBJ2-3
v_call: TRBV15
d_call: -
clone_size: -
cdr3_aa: CATSRVKRDTDTQYF
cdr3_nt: TGTGCCACCAGCAGAGTTAAGAGGGACACAGATACGCAGTATTTT

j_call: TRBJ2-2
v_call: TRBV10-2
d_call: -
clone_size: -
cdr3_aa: CASSELLATGELFF
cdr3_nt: TGCGCCAGCAGTGAGTTACTAGCCACCGGGGAGCTGTTTTTT

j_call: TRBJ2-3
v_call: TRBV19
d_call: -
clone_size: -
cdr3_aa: CASSVAQAPTDTQYF
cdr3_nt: TGTGCCAGTAGTGTGGCCCAGGCTCCCACAGATACGCAGTATTTT

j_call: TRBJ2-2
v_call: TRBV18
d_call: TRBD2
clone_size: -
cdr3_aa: CASSLAGGDDGELFF
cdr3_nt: TGTGCCAGCTCACTAGCGGGAGGGGACGACGGGGAGCTGTTTTTT

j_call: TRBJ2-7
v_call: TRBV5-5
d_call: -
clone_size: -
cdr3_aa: CASAEGASLSYEQYF
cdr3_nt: TGTGCCAGTGCCGAGGGCGCTTCTCTCTCCTACGAGCAGTACTTC

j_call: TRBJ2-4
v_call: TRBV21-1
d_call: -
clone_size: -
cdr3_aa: CASNTQEYHIQYF
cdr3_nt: TGTGCCAGCAACACACAGGAGTATCACATTCAGTACTTC

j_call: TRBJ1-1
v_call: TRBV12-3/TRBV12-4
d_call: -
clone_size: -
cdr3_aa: CASTKTGTEAFF
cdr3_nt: TGTGCCAGCACCAAGACGGGCACTGAAGCTTTCTTT

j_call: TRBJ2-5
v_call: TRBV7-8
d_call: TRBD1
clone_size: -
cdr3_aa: CASSRGQGIEETQYF
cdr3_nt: TGTGCCAGCAGCCGGGGACAGGGAATAGAGGAGACCCAGTACTTC

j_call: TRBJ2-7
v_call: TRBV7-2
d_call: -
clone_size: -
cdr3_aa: CASSFGRTYEQYF
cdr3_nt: TGTGCCAGCAGCTTTGGCCGAACCTACGAGCAGTACTTC

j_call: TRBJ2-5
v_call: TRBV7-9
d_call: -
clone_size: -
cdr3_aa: CASSVPGGQETQYF
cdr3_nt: TGTGCCAGCAGTGTCCCCGGAGGGCAAGAGACCCAGTACTTC

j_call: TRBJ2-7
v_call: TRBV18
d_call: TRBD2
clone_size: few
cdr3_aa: CASSPGLVSYEQYF
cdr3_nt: TGTGCCAGCTCACCGGGACTAGTCTCCTACGAGCAGTACTTC

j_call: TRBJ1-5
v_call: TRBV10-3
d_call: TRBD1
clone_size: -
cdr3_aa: CAINDRGLSNQPQHF
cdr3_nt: TGTGCCATCAACGACAGGGGGCTAAGCAATCAGCCCCAGCATTTT

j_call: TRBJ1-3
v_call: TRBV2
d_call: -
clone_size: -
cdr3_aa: CASSEQGLGNTIYF
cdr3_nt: TGTGCCAGCAGTGAACAGGGTCTGGGAAACACCATATATTTT

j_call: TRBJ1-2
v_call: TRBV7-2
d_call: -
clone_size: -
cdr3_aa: CASSLASSGANYGYTF
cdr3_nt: TGTGCCAGCAGCTTAGCTTCGTCAGGGGCTAACTATGGCTACACCTTC

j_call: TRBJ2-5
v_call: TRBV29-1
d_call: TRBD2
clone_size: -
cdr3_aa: CSAAGGEETQYF
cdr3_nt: TGCAGCGCTGCTGGGGGGGAAGAGACCCAGTACTTC

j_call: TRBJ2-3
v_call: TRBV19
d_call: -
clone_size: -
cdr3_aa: CASSMIEGKGTDTQYF
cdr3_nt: TGTGCCAGTAGTATGATCGAGGGAAAGGGCACAGATACGCAGTATTTT

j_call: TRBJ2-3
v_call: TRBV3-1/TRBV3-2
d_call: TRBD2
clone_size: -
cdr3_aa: CASSQGTSGTDTQYF
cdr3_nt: TGTGCCAGCAGCCAAGGGACTAGCGGGACAGATACGCAGTATTTT

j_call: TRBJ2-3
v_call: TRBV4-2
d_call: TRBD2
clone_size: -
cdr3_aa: CASGKGLAGFSDTQYF
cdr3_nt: TGTGCCAGCGGAAAGGGACTAGCGGGGTTTTCAGATACGCAGTATTTT

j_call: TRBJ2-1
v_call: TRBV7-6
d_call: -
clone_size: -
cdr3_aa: CASSLGGYSSYNEQFF
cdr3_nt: TGTGCCAGCAGCTTAGGCGGCTATAGCTCCTACAATGAGCAGTTCTTC

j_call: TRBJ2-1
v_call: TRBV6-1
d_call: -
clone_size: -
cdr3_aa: CASSELGPGDNEQFF
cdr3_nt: TGTGCCAGCAGTGAATTGGGGCCAGGGGACAATGAGCAGTTCTTC

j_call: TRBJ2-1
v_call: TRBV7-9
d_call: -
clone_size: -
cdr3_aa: CASSKGEKDNEQFF
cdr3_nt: TGTGCCAGCAGCAAAGGGGAGAAAGACAATGAGCAGTTCTTC

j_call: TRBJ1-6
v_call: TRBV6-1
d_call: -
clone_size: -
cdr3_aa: CASSESGFDPPLHF
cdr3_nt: TGTGCCAGCAGTGAATCGGGGTTTGATCCACCCCTCCACTTT

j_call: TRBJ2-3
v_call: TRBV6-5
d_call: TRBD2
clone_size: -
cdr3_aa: CASSLAGGRPDTQYF
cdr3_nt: TGTGCCAGCAGTTTAGCGGGAGGGCGTCCAGATACGCAGTATTTT

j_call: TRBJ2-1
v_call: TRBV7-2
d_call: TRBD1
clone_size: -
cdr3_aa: CASRPSGTGIYNEQFF
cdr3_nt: TGTGCCAGCAGGCCCTCCGGGACAGGGATCTACAATGAGCAGTTCTTC

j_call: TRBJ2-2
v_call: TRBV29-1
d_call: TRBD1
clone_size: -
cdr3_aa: CSAGQGPGELFF
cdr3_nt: TGCAGCGCCGGACAGGGCCCCGGGGAGCTGTTTTTT

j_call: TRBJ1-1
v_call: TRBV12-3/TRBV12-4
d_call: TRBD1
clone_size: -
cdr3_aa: CASSGTGGTEAFF
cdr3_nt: TGTGCCAGCAGCGGGACAGGGGGCACTGAAGCTTTCTTT

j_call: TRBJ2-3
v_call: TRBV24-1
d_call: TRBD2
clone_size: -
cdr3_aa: CATSDWTSGSGDTQYF
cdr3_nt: TGTGCCACCAGTGATTGGACTAGCGGGAGTGGAGATACGCAGTATTTT

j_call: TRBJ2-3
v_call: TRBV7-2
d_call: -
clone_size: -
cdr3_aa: CASSLDPGVSVATQYF
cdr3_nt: TGTGCCAGCAGCTTAGATCCGGGAGTGTCAGTTGCTACGCAGTATTTT

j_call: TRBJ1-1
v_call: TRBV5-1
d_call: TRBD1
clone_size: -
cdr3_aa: CASSSGTGTMNTEAFF
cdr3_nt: TGCGCCAGCAGCTCCGGGACAGGGACAATGAACACTGAAGCTTTCTTT

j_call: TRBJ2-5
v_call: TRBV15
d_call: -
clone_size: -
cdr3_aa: CATSVRQDQETQYF
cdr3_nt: TGTGCCACCAGCGTTCGACAGGATCAAGAGACCCAGTACTTC

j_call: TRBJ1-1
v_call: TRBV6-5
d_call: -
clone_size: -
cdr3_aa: CASSYSGGKAEAFF
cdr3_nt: TGTGCCAGCAGTTACTCAGGCGGGAAGGCTGAAGCTTTCTTT

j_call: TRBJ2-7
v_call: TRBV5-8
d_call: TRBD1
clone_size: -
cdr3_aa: CASSSRDREITYEQYF
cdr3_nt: TGTGCCAGCAGCTCCCGGGACAGGGAAATCACCTACGAGCAGTACTTC